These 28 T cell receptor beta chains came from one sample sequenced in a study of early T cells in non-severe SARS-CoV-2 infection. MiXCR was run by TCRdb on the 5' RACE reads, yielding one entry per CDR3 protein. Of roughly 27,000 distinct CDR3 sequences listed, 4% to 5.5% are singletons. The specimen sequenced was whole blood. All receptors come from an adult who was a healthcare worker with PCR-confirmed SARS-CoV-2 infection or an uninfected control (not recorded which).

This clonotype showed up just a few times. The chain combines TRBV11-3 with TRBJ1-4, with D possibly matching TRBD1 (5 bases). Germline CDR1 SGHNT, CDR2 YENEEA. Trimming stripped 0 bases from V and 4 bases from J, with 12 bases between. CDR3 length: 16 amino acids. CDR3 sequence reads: CASSLETDPYNEKLFF. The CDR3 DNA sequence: TGTGCCAGCAGCTTAGAGACAGATCCTTATAATGAAAAACTGTTTTTT. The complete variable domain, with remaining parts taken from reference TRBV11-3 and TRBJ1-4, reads EAGVVQSPRYKIIEKKQPVAFWCNPISGHNTLYWYLQNLGQGPELLIRYENEEAVDDSQLPKDRFSAERLKGVDSTLKIQPAELGDSAVYLCASSLETDPYNEKLFFGSGTQLSVL.

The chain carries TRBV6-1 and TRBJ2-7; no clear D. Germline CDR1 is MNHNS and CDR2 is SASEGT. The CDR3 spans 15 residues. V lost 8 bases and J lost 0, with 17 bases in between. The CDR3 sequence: CASYEAEHNSYEQYF. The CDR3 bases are TGTGCCAGCTACGAGGCGGAACACAACTCCTACGAGCAGTACTTC.

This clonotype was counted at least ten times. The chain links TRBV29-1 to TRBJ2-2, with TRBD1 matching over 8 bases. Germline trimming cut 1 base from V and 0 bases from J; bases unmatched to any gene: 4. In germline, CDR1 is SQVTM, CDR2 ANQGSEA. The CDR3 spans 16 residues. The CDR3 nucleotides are TGCAGCGTTGAAGGCGGGACAGGAACGAACACCGGGGAGCTGTTTTTT. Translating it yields CSVEGGTGTNTGELFF.

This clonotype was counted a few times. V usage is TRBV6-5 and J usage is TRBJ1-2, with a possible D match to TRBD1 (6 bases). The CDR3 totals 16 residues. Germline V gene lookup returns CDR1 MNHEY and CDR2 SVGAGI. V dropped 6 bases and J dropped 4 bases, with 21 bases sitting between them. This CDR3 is CASSKTATARGYGYTF. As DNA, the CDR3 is TGTGCCAGCAGCAAAACGGCTACAGCCAGGGGCTATGGCTACACCTTC.

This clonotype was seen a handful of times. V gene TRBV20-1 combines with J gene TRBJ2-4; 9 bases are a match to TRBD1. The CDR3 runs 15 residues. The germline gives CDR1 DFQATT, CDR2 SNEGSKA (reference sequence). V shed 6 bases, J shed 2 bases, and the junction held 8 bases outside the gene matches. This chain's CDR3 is CSASDRGSSKNIQYF. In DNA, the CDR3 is TGCAGTGCATCTGACAGGGGGTCTTCCAAAAACATTCAGTACTTC.

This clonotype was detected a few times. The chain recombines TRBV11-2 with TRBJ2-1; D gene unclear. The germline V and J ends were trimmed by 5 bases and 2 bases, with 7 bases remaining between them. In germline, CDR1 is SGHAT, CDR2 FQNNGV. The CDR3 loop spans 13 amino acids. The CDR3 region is CASSPQPYNEQFF. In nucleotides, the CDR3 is TGTGCCAGCAGCCCACAACCCTACAATGAGCAGTTCTTC. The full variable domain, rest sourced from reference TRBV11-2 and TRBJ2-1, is EAGVAQSPRYKIIEKRQSVAFWCNPISGHATLYWYQQILGQGPKLLIQFQNNGVVDDSQLPKDRFSAERLKGVDSTLKIQPAKLEDSAVYLCASSPQPYNEQFFGPGTRLTVL.

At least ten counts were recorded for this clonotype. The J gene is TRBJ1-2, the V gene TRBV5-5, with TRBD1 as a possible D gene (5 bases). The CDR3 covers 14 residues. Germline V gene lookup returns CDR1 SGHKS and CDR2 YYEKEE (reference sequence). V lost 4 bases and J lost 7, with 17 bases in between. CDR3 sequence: CASSPPVQQGGYTF. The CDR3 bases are TGTGCCAGCAGCCCCCCGGTACAGCAGGGTGGCTACACCTTC.

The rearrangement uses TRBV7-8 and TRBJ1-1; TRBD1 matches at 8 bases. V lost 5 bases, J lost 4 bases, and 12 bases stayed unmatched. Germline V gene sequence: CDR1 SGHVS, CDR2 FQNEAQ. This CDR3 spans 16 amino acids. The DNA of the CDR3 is TGTGCCAGCAGCCCATCACAGGGGGTGAAGGGCACTGAAGCTTTCTTT. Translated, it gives CASSPSQGVKGTEAFF.

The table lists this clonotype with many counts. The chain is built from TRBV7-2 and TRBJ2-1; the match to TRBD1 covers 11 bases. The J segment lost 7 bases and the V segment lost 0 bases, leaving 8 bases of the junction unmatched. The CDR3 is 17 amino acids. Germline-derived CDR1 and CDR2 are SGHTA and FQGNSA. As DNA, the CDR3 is TGTGCCAGCAGCTTAGCAGGGACAGGGGGACGAGTGAATGAGCAGTTCTTC. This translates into CASSLAGTGGRVNEQFF.

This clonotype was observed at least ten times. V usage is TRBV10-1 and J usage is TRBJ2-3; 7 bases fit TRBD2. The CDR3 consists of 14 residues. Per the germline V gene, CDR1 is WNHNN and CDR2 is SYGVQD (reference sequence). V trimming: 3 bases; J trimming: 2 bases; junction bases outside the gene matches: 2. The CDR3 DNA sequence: TGCGCCAGCAGTGAAGCGGGATCCACAGATACGCAGTATTTT. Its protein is CASSEAGSTDTQYF.

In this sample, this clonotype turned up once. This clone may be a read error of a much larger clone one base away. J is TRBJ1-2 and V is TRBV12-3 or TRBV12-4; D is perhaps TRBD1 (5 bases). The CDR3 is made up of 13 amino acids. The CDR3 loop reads CASRTGAVYDYTF. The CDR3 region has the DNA TGTGCCAGCAGAACCGGGGCCGTCTATGACTACACCTTC.

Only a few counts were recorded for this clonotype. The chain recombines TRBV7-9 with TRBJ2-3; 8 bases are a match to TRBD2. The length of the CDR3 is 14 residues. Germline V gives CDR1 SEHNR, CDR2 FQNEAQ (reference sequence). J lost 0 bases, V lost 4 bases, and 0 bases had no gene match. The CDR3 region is CASSSSGSTDTQYF. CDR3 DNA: TGTGCCAGCAGCTCTAGCGGGAGCACAGATACGCAGTATTTT.

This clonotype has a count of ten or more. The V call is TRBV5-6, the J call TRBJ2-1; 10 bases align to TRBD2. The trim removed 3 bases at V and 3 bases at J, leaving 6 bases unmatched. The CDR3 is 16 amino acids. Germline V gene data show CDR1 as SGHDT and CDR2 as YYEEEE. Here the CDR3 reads CASSSDSGRIYNEQFF. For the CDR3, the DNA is TGTGCCAGCAGCTCCGATAGCGGGAGGATCTACAATGAGCAGTTCTTC.

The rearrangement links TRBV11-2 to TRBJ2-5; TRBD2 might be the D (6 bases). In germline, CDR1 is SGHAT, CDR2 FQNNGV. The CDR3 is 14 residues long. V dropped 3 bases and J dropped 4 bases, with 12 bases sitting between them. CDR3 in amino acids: CASSLGGGLETQYF. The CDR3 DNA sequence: TGTGCCAGCAGCTTGGGGGGAGGACTAGAGACCCAGTACTTC. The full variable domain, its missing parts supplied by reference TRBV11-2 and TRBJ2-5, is EAGVAQSPRYKIIEKRQSVAFWCNPISGHATLYWYQQILGQGPKLLIQFQNNGVVDDSQLPKDRFSAERLKGVDSTLKIQPAKLEDSAVYLCASSLGGGLETQYFGPGTRLLVL.

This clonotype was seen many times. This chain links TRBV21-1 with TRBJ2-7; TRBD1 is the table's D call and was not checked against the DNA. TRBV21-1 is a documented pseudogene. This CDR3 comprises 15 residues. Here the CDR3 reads CASSKEAGTFNEQYF. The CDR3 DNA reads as TGTGCCAGCAGCAAAGAGGCGGGGACATTTAACGAGCAGTACTTC.

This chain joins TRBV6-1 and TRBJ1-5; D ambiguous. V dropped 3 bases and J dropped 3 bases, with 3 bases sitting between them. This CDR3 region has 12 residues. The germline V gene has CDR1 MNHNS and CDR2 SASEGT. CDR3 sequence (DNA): TGTGCCAGCAGTGATCTCAATCAGCCCCAGCATTTT. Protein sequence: CASSDLNQPQHF.

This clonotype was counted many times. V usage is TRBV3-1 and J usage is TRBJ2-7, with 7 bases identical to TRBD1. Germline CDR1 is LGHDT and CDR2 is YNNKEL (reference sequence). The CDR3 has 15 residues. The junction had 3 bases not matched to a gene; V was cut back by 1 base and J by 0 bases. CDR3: CASSQADRSSYEQYF. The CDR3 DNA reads TGTGCCAGCAGCCAAGCGGACAGGTCCTCCTACGAGCAGTACTTC.

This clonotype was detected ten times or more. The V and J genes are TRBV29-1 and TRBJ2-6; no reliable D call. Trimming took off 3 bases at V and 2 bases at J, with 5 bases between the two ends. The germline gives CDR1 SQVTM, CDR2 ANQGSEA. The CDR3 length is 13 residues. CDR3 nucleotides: TGCAGCGTTGACGGTACTGGGGCCAACGTCCTGACTTTC. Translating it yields CSVDGTGANVLTF.

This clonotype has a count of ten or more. The CDR3 DNA is TGTGCCAGCAGCTATCCGGGACAGTCCGTCTACGAGCAGTACTTC. The encoded protein is CASSYPGQSVYEQYF. V is TRBV11-2 and J is TRBJ2-7, with 7 bases aligning to TRBD1. V trimming: 4 bases; J trimming: 3 bases; junction bases outside the gene matches: 9. CDR3 size: 15 residues. The germline V gene encodes CDR1 SGHAT and CDR2 FQNNGV.

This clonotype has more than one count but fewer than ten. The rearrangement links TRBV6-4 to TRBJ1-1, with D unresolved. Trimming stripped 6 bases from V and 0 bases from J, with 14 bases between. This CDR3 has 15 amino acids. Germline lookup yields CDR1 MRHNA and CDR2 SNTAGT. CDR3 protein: CASRPLGGMNTEAFF. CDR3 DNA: TGTGCCAGCAGGCCCCTTGGTGGGATGAACACTGAAGCTTTCTTT.

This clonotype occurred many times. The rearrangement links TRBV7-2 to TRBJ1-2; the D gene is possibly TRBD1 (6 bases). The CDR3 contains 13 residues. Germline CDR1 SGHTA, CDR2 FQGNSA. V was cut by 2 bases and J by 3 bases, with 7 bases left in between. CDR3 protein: CASSLRQDYGYTF. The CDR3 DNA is TGTGCCAGCAGCTTAAGACAGGACTATGGCTACACCTTC.

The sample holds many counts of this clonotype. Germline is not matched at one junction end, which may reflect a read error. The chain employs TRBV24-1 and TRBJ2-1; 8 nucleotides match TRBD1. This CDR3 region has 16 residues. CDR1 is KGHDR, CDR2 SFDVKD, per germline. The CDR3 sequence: CATSDPGQGYHNEQLF. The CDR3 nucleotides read TGTGCCACCAGTGACCCTGGACAGGGATATCACAATGAGCAGCTCTTC.

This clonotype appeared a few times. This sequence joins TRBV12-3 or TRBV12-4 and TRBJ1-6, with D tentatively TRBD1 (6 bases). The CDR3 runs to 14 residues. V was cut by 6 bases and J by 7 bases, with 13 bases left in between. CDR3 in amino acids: CASSSGQMNSPLHF. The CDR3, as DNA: TGTGCCAGCAGCTCAGGACAGATGAATTCACCCCTCCACTTT.

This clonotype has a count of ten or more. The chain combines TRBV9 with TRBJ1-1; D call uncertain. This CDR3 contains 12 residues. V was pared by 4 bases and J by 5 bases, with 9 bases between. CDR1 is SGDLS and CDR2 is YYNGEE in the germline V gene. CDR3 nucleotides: TGTGCCAGCAGCCGTGGAGAAACTGAAGCTTTCTTT. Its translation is CASSRGETEAFF.

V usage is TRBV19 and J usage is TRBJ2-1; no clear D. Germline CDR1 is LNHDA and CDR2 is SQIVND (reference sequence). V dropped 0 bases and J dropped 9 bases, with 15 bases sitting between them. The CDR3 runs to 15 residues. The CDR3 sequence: CASSIDPFAVGEQFF. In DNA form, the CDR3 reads TGTGCCAGTAGTATAGATCCCTTTGCGGTGGGTGAGCAGTTCTTC.

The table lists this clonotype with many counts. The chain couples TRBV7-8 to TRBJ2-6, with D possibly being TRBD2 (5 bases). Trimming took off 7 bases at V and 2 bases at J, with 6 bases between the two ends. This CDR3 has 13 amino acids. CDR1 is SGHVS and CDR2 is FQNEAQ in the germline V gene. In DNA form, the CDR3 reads TGTGCCAGCACCGGGGCTGGGGCCAACGTCCTGACTTTC. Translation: CASTGAGANVLTF.

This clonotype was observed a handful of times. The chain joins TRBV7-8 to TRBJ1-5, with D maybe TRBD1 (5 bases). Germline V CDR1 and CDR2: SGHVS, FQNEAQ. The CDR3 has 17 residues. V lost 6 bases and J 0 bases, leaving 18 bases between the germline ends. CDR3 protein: CASSLGTDWYSNQPQHF. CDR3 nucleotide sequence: TGTGCCAGCAGTCTCGGGACGGACTGGTATAGCAATCAGCCCCAGCATTTT. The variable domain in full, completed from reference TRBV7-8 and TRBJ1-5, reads GAGVSQSPRYKVAKRGQDVALRCDPISGHVSLFWYQQALGQGPEFLTYFQNEAQLDKSGLPSDRFFAERPEGSVSTLKIQRTQQEDSAVYLCASSLGTDWYSNQPQHFGDGTRLSIL.

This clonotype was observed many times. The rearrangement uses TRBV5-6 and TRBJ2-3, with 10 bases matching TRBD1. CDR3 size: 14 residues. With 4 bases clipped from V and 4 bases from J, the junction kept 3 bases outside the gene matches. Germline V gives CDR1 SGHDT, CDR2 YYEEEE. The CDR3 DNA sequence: TGTGCCAGCAGCGCCGGACAGGGGGCAGATACGCAGTATTTT. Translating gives CASSAGQGADTQYF.